These 7 T cell receptor beta chains share one sample of origin, sequenced in a study of control samples from healthy donors and cancer patients. Assay used: immunoSEQ multiplex PCR; TCRdb lists only in-frame clones, some missing. The sample lists 100,000 to 150,000 clones; roughly 86% were seen once. The material sequenced was blood. Receptors originate from a man aged 55 to 70 in good health.

The chain uses TRBV11-2 and TRBJ2-3; 9 bases are a match to TRBD2. The CDR3 is made up of 16 amino acids. Per germline, CDR1 SGHAT and CDR2 FQNNGV. Losses at the gene ends were 1 base for V and 2 bases for J; bases not matched to a gene: 4. The CDR3 coding sequence is TGTGCCAGCAGCTTAGCCTTAGCGGGGGCCACAGATACGCAGTATTTT. The encoded protein is CASSLALAGATDTQYF.

V gene TRBV5-1 combines with J gene TRBJ1-5; no definite D call. The CDR3 totals 14 residues. Trimming took 0 bases from V and 5 from J, leaving 9 bases between them. Germline values: CDR1 SGHRS, CDR2 YFSETQ. CDR3 sequence (DNA): TGCGCCAGCAGCTTGGGGGGTATCGATCAGCCCCAGCATTTT. Its protein product is CASSLGGIDQPQHF.

The rearrangement uses TRBV30 and TRBJ2-6, with 7 bases lining up with TRBD1. V shed 8 bases and J 0 bases; nucleotides not matched to a gene: 4. The length of the CDR3 is 14 residues. CDR1 and CDR2 (germline): GTSNPN, SVGIG (reference sequence). This chain's CDR3 is CARDSYSGANVLTF. For the CDR3, the DNA is TGTGCCCGGGACAGTTACTCTGGGGCCAACGTCCTGACTTTC.

The chain couples TRBV7-2 to TRBJ1-1, with D unclear. The V gene lost 5 bases and the J gene lost 2 bases, with 6 bases spanning the gap. Germline CDR1 SGHTA, CDR2 FQGNSA. The CDR3 is 12 amino acids. This CDR3 is CASSPTNTEAFF. CDR3 coding DNA: TGTGCCAGCAGCCCGACCAACACTGAAGCTTTCTTT. The full variable domain, in which reference TRBV7-2 and TRBJ1-1 provide the parts outside the CDR3, is GAGVSQSPSNKVTEKGKDVELRCDPISGHTALYWYRQSLGQGLEFLIYFQGNSAPDKSGLPSDRFSAERTGGSVSTLTIQRTQQEDSAVYLCASSPTNTEAFFGQGTRLTVV.

The chain links TRBV5-8 to TRBJ1-1; 9 nucleotides align to TRBD1. This CDR3 is built from 15 residues. Germline trimming cut 6 bases from V and 3 bases from J; bases unmatched to any gene: 9. Germline values: CDR1 SGHTS, CDR2 YDEGEE. CDR3 residues: CASTKDRGRDTEAFF. For the CDR3, the DNA is TGTGCCAGCACCAAAGACAGGGGGAGGGACACTGAAGCTTTCTTT.

The V call is TRBV27, the J call TRBJ2-7, with 10 bases fitting TRBD1. Germline-derived CDR1 and CDR2 are MNHEY and SMNVEV (reference sequence). J gave up 2 bases and V 6 bases, and 4 bases lay outside the gene matches. The length of the CDR3 is 14 residues. The CDR3 loop is CASSLGTGAYEQYF. The CDR3 region has the DNA TGTGCCAGCAGCTTGGGGACAGGGGCCTACGAGCAGTACTTC.

V gene TRBV18 combines with J gene TRBJ2-7; TRBD2 matches 11 bases. The CDR3 loop spans 20 amino acids. V was clipped by 3 bases and J by 2 bases; unmatched bases: 18. CDR1 KGHSH and CDR2 LQKENI come from the germline V gene. The CDR3, as DNA: TGTGCCAGCTCACCGGAGCAGGGATTGACTAGCGGGGATGTTACCTACGAGCAGTACTTC. Translation: CASSPEQGLTSGDVTYEQYF.